What follows describes a single TCR beta chain. This clone has just a few counts. It has no known antigen specificity. The input lacks base qualities; no much larger clone sits a single base away. This sample was taken from a study of cytomegalovirus exposure and HLA in healthy donors (dated by TCRdb to about 2017). Broadly, across the study: In an earlier analysis of fewer than 750 of the donors, about 270 Gb of sequence data and approximately 120 million unique TCR beta sequences from approximately 180 million T cells were reported. The study profiled the T cell repertoires of hundreds of subjects by immunosequencing and related them to cytomegalovirus serostatus. Every repertoire in the discovery cohort had been generated on one and the same sequencing platform. The genetic ancestry cluster associated with self-reported Caucasian donors included around 76% of the roughly 400 genotyped donors. Rather than using new phenotypic data, the later analysis identified candidate immune exposures from TCR beta sequences and from how often those sequences occurred across donors. In an earlier analysis of 587 of the donors, high-throughput TCR beta sequencing was used to judge whether each TCR beta V gene segment behaved as functional or pseudogenic. Donor age, sex, ethnicity and CMV serostatus were compiled alongside the repertoire data. HLA typing included class I and class II loci at four-digit resolution. An early release covering about 600 HLA-typed donors comprised approximately 300 gigabases of sequencing data and some 79 million unique TCR sequences. The study aimed to test whether signatures of past pathogen exposure could be identified by cataloging public T cell receptors. A later genetic analysis used genome-wide SNP genotypes for about 65% of the 666 donors, treating that subset as a discovery cohort. A later analysis re-examined previously published TCR beta repertoires from hundreds of donors and added high-resolution HLA genotyping to investigate patterns of TCR occurrence. To predict cytomegalovirus infection status, the study brought together high-throughput TCR immunosequencing, statistical association of individual TCRs with disease status, and machine learning. On average, roughly 250,000 unique TCR beta nucleotide sequences were sequenced per donor among a few hundred genotyped donors of the cohort, with around 19% of those sequences being non-productive. In addition to the first cohort of roughly 700 subjects, a separate validation cohort of 120 different subjects was used. Typing coverage differed by locus: A, B, C, DRB1 and DQB1 were typed in roughly 629-630 donors, DQA1 in 522, DPA1 in around 600, and DPB1 in 400 to 490. Because of strong linkage in the cohort, roughly 5 DR-DQ haplotypes were treated as single units for association and clustering. Results and caveats for the whole study, not just this receptor: The classifier was reported to diagnose cytomegalovirus status with high specificity and sensitivity in both the original and validation cohorts. A further reported finding was that TCR beta sequences accurately predicted the HLA-A and HLA-B alleles for most subjects in the first cohort. In a later genetic analysis, a missense DCLRE1C variant was associated with V-gene and J-gene trimming of TCR beta chains, and the association was replicated in an independent cohort. Compared with the approximately 600-donor mean, donors in an Asian-associated ancestry cluster had fewer N-insertions in productive TCRs, according to a later genetic analysis. In this cohort, only TCR beta chains were sequenced, and detectable features were limited by the absence of alpha or paired-chain data. Presence/absence analyses assumed roughly uniform sequencing depth across donors, an assumption that may not hold. Compared with equally common non-associated chains, HLA-associated TCR beta chains in a later analysis were more clonally expanded and had lower generation probabilities. Some IMGT-functional V segments, including TRBV6-2 and TRBV6-3, could not be distinguished by the 87-base-pair reads and were therefore excluded. Specific HLA alleles were associated with 18,000 or so TCR beta sequences at a false discovery rate of 0.05 in a later analysis. Across donors, most TCR sequences were observed very rarely, whereas some public TCRs were present in many individuals. The authors suggested that the approach could potentially be extended to other disease states and immunological phenotypes. According to a later analysis, TCR association rates differed among HLA loci, with DRB1 alleles showing the most associated TCRs and HLA-C alleles showing the fewest. The earlier analysis of approximately 560 of the donors excluded fewer than 20 rarely observed V segments, including chromosome 9 orphons, because counts were too low. Broadly in line with IMGT annotations, most TCR beta V segments showed up in productive rearrangements about 87% or about 30% of the time in an earlier analysis of 450 to 600 of the donors. Assigning TCR associations to individual alleles was difficult when HLA alleles, especially DR and DQ, strongly co-occurred. According to a later analysis, parvovirus B19, influenza, CMV and Epstein-Barr virus appeared linked to several top co-occurrence clusters. A total of roughly 160 TCR beta chains were listed by the study as associated with cytomegalovirus. The only immune exposure information available for the cohort was CMV serostatus. Because HLA typing was unavailable for some donors at each locus, only the typed subset was used in association tests. In a later analysis, most CMV-associated TCR beta chains were found to appear HLA-restricted, with HLA associations seemingly driven largely by CMV exposure. In vitro tests confirmed that a few of the cytomegalovirus-associated TCR beta chains recognize cytomegalovirus antigens. Linkage disequilibrium might explain the correlated functional status among segregating V segments, but an unknown experimental factor could not be ruled out. A group of highly shared sequence variants was considered likely to be a technical artifact of the sequencing pipeline.

In total, approximately 690 healthy bone marrow donors made up the cohort. Cohort members were all nominally healthy when sampled, although unrecorded immune exposures were likely present. Of the 690 or so cohort members, approximately 300 had a positive CMV serostatus and just over 350 had a negative one, while no CMV serostatus was recorded for the donor. A peripheral blood sample was collected from each donor, and TCR beta sequencing was performed on peripheral blood mononuclear cells. The Qiagen DNeasy Blood Extraction Kit was used to extract genomic DNA from the blood cell samples. A distance of 15 bases separates the germline ends of V and J, which lose 2 bases and 7 bases respectively. CDR1 and CDR2, per the germline V gene, are SGHTA and FQGNSA. Including cysteine and phenylalanine, the CDR3 has 15 amino acids. The sequence is cut down to CDR3 DNA, 45 bases in frame from base 1. Receptors were amplified or captured by the immunoSEQ multiplex PCR assay. For the multiplex PCR, a mixture combining 60 forward primers for TCR Vbeta segments and 13 reverse primers for TCR Jbeta segments was used. Amplification of the CDR3 region of rearranged TCR beta genes was performed with a multiplex PCR assay on genomic DNA. The Illumina HiSeq System was used to sequence the amplified TCR beta libraries as 87-base-pair reads. The original pipeline was this. A later analysis tallied some 79 million unique TCR beta chains across the approximately 670 repertoires, and about 10 million of those chains were shared by two or more donors. Raw reads were error-corrected and collapsed into unique sequences by a nearest-neighbor algorithm in which closely related sequences were merged to remove PCR and sequencing errors. To assign V, D and J gene segments, CDR3 sequences were aligned to IMGT reference sequences. For a sequence to be retained, at least a six-nucleotide match to both a V gene segment and a J gene segment was required. Rearrangements were classified as productive when the CDR3 lacked stop codons and remained in frame with V and J, and all other rearrangements were classified as non-productive. Following IMGT convention, CDR3 was defined as the stretch from the second conserved V-encoded cysteine up to the conserved J-encoded phenylalanine. The earlier analysis of 500 to 650 of the donors excluded any sequence lacking an unambiguous match to a single V gene segment. An earlier analysis of several hundred of the donors called V segments functional above 56.7% productive rearrangements and segregating when the between-donor standard deviation exceeded 5%. A statistical classification framework was built for diagnosing cytomegalovirus status from the catalog of TCR beta chain sequences. A later analysis assigned V and J genes by comparing TCR nucleotide sequences with IMGT/GENE-DB human TR gene sequences. The TCRdist pipeline was used in a later analysis to assign CDR3 sequences and most-parsimonious VDJ recombination scenarios. A later analysis defined each TCR beta chain by its CDR3 amino acid sequence plus V-gene family, and excluded reads lacking a unique V-gene family. A later analysis removed roughly 590 highly shared, low-generation-probability nucleotide sequences to deal with suspected cross-contamination and a sequencing artifact. In a later analysis, a clonal expansion index for each public chain was calculated from normalized within-repertoire ranks of inferred template counts. Generation probabilities in a later analysis came from a VDJ recombination model fitted to out-of-frame rearrangements, and those results were checked against IGoR. A later analysis scored TCR-TCR, TCR-HLA and TCR-CMV co-occurrence with hypergeometric tests, applying a repertoire-size bias correction to TCR pairs. False discovery rates were estimated in a later analysis by permuting HLA or CMV assignments 20 times. A later analysis grouped co-occurring TCRs with DBSCAN, adding TCRdist sequence similarity when clustering within HLA-allele-positive subsets. Repertoires with fewer than 30,000 or more than 120,000 public chains, plus five repertoires with anomalous nucleotide sharing, were excluded from co-occurrence clustering. TCRdb stores this immuneACCESS table with in-frame sequences only. Part of the clones is absent; in the studies checked, under half of the shortfall reflects unresolved V genes, and no reason is known for the rest. V and J calls and clone size come straight from that table; D and trimming were deduced from the DNA. The sample yields just under 70,000 clones; more than 80% were counted once. The ten largest make up 6% to 7.5% of the sample.

Specimen: PBMCs. The chain employs TRBV7-2 and TRBJ2-1, with a weak D call of TRBD2 (7 bases match). This receptor was identified in a human donor in good health. The DNA is TGTGCCAGCAGCTTATTGGCGGGGGACAAGAATGAGCAGTTCTTC. This sequence encodes CASSLLAGDKNEQFF.